The 25 T cell receptor beta chains given below trace back to one sample, sequenced in a study of radiation and T cells in renal cell carcinoma. Produced via immunoSEQ multiplex PCR; TCRdb's table is partial and in-frame only. Found here are some 150,000 clones, roughly 90% of them singletons; the top ten hold over 15%. Time point defined: blood 4 weeks post-SBRT, at nephrectomy. Treatment in this sample: 15 Gy SBRT to primary tumor, nephrectomy 4 weeks later. The sample was blood, taken from a patient whose treatment included radiotherapy and nephrectomy. These receptor sequences come from a woman aged 45-65 years with renal cell carcinoma.

This chain connects TRBV28 to TRBJ2-5, with 7 bases identical to TRBD1. CDR1 is MDHEN, CDR2 SYDVKM, per germline. V lost 3 bases and J lost 5; bases outside the gene matches: 3. The CDR3 contains 13 residues. CDR3 sequence (DNA): TGTGCCAGCAGTTTCACAGGGGTGGAGACCCAGTACTTC. Translating gives CASSFTGVETQYF.

The chain employs TRBV28 and TRBJ2-7, with D uncertain. Germline-derived CDR1 and CDR2 are MDHEN and SYDVKM. CDR3 size: 12 residues. V was pared by 4 bases and J by 5 bases, with 9 bases between. The CDR3 DNA reads as TGTGCCAGCAGTTGGTATACGGACGAGCAGTACTTC. This sequence encodes CASSWYTDEQYF.

The chain couples TRBV28 to TRBJ1-1; 7 nucleotides line up with TRBD1. The CDR3 contains 14 residues. Germline CDR1 MDHEN, CDR2 SYDVKM. V lost 5 bases and J lost 11; bases outside the gene matches: 14. CDR3 amino acids: CASSRSQGPRPAFF. The CDR3 coding sequence is TGTGCCAGCAGTCGCTCACAGGGGCCCCGGCCGGCTTTCTTT. Combining the CDR3 with reference TRBV28 and TRBJ1-1 gives the whole variable domain DVKVTQSSRYLVKRTGEKVFLECVQDMDHENMFWYRQDPGLGLRLIYFSYDVKMKEKGDIPEGYSVSREKKERFSLILESASTNQTSMYLCASSRSQGPRPAFFGQGTRLTVV.

J is TRBJ1-4 and V is TRBV14; no reliable D call. Germline loops: CDR1 SGHDN, CDR2 FVKESK. The CDR3 sequence is 15 residues long. V was cut by 4 bases and J by 0 bases, with 9 bases left in between. CDR3 sequence: CASSPLGATNEKLFF. CDR3 in DNA: TGTGCCAGCAGCCCTCTGGGTGCAACTAATGAAAAACTGTTTTTT.

This chain connects TRBV19 to TRBJ1-5, with D unclear. V lost 7 bases and J 7 bases, leaving 23 bases between the germline ends. Per germline, CDR1 LNHDA and CDR2 SQIVND (reference sequence). The CDR3 runs to 16 residues. The CDR3 protein is CASTNGIFGGGQPQHF. In DNA, the CDR3 is TGTGCCAGTACTAATGGGATTTTCGGTGGTGGGCAGCCCCAGCATTTT.

The chain uses TRBV6-5 and TRBJ2-3, with 8 bases lining up with TRBD1. The CDR3 is 15 amino acids. From germline, CDR1 is MNHEY and CDR2 SVGAGI. Trimming cost V 6 bases and J 0 bases; bases outside gene matches: 5. In nucleotides, the CDR3 is TGTGCCAGCAGAATGACAGGGGCGAGCACAGATACGCAGTATTTT. It specifies CASRMTGASTDTQYF.

The chain is built from TRBV19 and TRBJ2-5, with a tentative D call TRBD1 (5 bases). V was trimmed by 5 bases and J by 5 bases, leaving 12 bases between them. Germline V gene sequence: CDR1 LNHDA, CDR2 SQIVND (reference sequence). CDR3 length equals 13 residues. The CDR3 DNA follows: TGTGCCAGTAGTCCCAGGGTAGAGGAGACCCAGTACTTC. Protein sequence: CASSPRVEETQYF.

The CDR3 spells CASSSGQETQYF. The CDR3 DNA follows: TGTGCCAGCAGCTCCGGCCAAGAGACCCAGTACTTC. The V call is TRBV28, the J call TRBJ2-5; D is undetermined. Per the germline V gene, CDR1 is MDHEN and CDR2 is SYDVKM. V shed 6 bases and J shed 1 base, with 6 bases lying between them. The CDR3 totals 12 residues. Full variable domain (missing parts from reference TRBV28 and TRBJ2-5): DVKVTQSSRYLVKRTGEKVFLECVQDMDHENMFWYRQDPGLGLRLIYFSYDVKMKEKGDIPEGYSVSREKKERFSLILESASTNQTSMYLCASSSGQETQYFGPGTRLLVL.

V and J are TRBV30 and TRBJ2-7; D is unresolved. The CDR3 sequence is 13 residues long. CDR1 and CDR2 from the germline V gene are GTSNPN and SVGIG (reference sequence). V was pared by 1 base and J by 0 bases, with 7 bases between. CDR3 DNA: TGTGCCTGGAGTGCCCCCGTCTCCTACGAGCAGTACTTC. Protein: CAWSAPVSYEQYF.

The CDR3 here is CASSPRDRGWLGGYTF. CDR3 bases: TGTGCCAGCAGCCCCCGGGACAGGGGATGGCTCGGCGGCTACACCTTC. The V gene is TRBV27, the J gene TRBJ1-2, with TRBD1 matching over 10 bases. The CDR3 totals 16 residues. The germline V gene has CDR1 MNHEY and CDR2 SMNVEV (reference sequence). V gave up 6 bases and J gave up 8 bases; unmatched junction bases: 15.

The rearrangement links TRBV7-2 to TRBJ1-1; D might be TRBD1 (5 bases). V was trimmed by 5 bases and J by 1 base, leaving 8 bases between them. The CDR3 is made up of 13 amino acids. CDR1 is SGHTA, CDR2 FQGNSA, per germline. CDR3 coding DNA: TGTGCCAGCAGCAAGGGGCGGAACACTGAAGCTTTCTTT. Translation: CASSKGRNTEAFF.

This clone was found a few times. The chain combines TRBV27 with TRBJ2-7; possibly TRBD1 or TRBD2 for D (5 bases each). Trimming removed 4 bases from V and 2 bases from J, with 9 bases in between. This CDR3 has 13 amino acids. Germline lookup yields CDR1 MNHEY and CDR2 SMNVEV (reference sequence). The CDR3: CASSSGGPYEQYF. CDR3 coding DNA: TGTGCCAGCAGTTCTGGGGGACCCTACGAGCAGTACTTC.

The chain recombines TRBV5-6 with TRBJ2-5; the D gene is possibly TRBD1 (6 bases). CDR1 and CDR2 from the germline V gene are SGHDT and YYEEEE. The CDR3 loop spans 14 amino acids. The germline V and J ends were trimmed by 4 bases and 6 bases, with 16 bases remaining between them. The DNA of the CDR3 is TGTGCCAGCAGCCACATACAGGGTTTTCAGACCCAGTACTTC. Translation: CASSHIQGFQTQYF.

This clone appeared a single time. This CDR3 reads CASSDPGTSGRIGTDTQYF. The CDR3 DNA is TGCGCCAGCAGCGACCCCGGGACTAGCGGGAGGATAGGAACAGATACGCAGTATTTT. The genes are TRBV10-1 and TRBJ2-3; 15 bases map to TRBD2. Germline V gives CDR1 WNHNN, CDR2 SYGVQD (reference sequence). The junction had 13 bases not matched to a gene; V was cut back by 6 bases and J by 3 bases. The CDR3 is made up of 19 amino acids.

V usage is TRBV5-6 and J usage is TRBJ2-1; perhaps TRBD2 as D (6 bases). The CDR3 length is 14 residues. The V gene lost 6 bases and the J gene lost 9 bases, with 19 bases spanning the gap. The V gene's germline CDR1 is SGHDT and CDR2 YYEEEE. Written as DNA, the CDR3 is TGTGCCAGCATCGGGAGCGGGCGGAACCTTGAGCAGTTCTTC. Its protein is CASIGSGRNLEQFF.

The chain couples TRBV6-5 to TRBJ2-7, with TRBD2 identical over 13 bases. The V segment lost 10 bases and the J segment 2 bases; nucleotides outside the gene matches: 5. Germline loops: CDR1 MNHEY, CDR2 SVGAGI. The CDR3 has 14 residues. CDR3 amino acids: CATKTSGRAYEQYF. CDR3 DNA sequence: TGTGCCACCAAAACTAGCGGGAGGGCCTACGAGCAGTACTTC.

The chain recombines TRBV18 with TRBJ2-2, with TRBD1 as a possible D gene (6 bases). V was trimmed by 0 bases and J by 5 bases, leaving 10 bases between them. This CDR3 is built from 15 residues. The V gene's germline CDR1 is KGHSH and CDR2 LQKENI. The chain's CDR3 is CASSPPSTGTGELFF. In DNA, the CDR3 is TGTGCCAGCTCACCACCCTCGACAGGTACCGGGGAGCTGTTTTTT.

The DNA for the CDR3 is TGTGCCAGCAGCGTAGCGGCCGGTGGAGATACGCAGTATTTT. Translated, it gives CASSVAAGGDTQYF. This chain uses TRBV9 with TRBJ2-3; D is ambiguous. The CDR3 extends over 14 amino acids. V was clipped by 0 bases and J by 5 bases, with 10 bases between them. CDR1 is SGDLS and CDR2 is YYNGEE in the germline V gene. The entire variable domain, with the rest obtained from reference TRBV9 and TRBJ2-3, is as follows: DSGVTQTPKHLITATGQRVTLRCSPRSGDLSVYWYQQSLDQGLQFLIQYYNGEERAKGNILERFSAQQFPDLHSELNLSSLELGDSALYFCASSVAAGGDTQYFGPGTRLTVL.

This clone appeared a single time. The chain links TRBV10-3 to TRBJ2-5; TRBD2 matches 14 bases. Losses at the gene ends were 4 bases for V and 4 bases for J; bases not matched to a gene: 5. The CDR3 covers 16 residues. The germline gives CDR1 ENHRY, CDR2 SYGVKD. The CDR3 protein is CAISGLAGGPGETQYF. CDR3 sequence (DNA): TGTGCCATCAGTGGACTAGCGGGAGGGCCGGGAGAGACCCAGTACTTC.

CDR3 in DNA: TGTGCCAGCAGTGAAAGGACGGAGCAGTACTTC. Translation gives CASSERTEQYF. This sequence joins TRBV6-1 and TRBJ2-7; unclear D gene. This CDR3 spans 11 amino acids. CDR1 is MNHNS, CDR2 SASEGT, per germline. V lost 2 bases and J 7 bases, leaving 6 bases between the germline ends.

The J gene is TRBJ1-1, the V gene TRBV6-6, with a possible D match to TRBD1 (6 bases). This CDR3 comprises 12 residues. Trimming removed 5 bases at V and 4 bases at J, with 8 bases between. Germline V gene sequence: CDR1 MNHNY, CDR2 SVGAGI (reference sequence). CDR3 loop: CASSQGRTEAFF. In DNA, the CDR3 is TGTGCCAGCAGTCAGGGGCGCACTGAAGCTTTCTTT.

V usage is TRBV6-6 and J usage is TRBJ2-7; D remains ambiguous. V gave up 5 bases and J gave up 3 bases, with 5 bases separating them. Per the germline V gene, CDR1 is MNHNY and CDR2 is SVGAGI (reference sequence). The CDR3 is made up of 11 amino acids. CDR3 sequence (DNA): TGTGCCAGCAGTGCAAACTACGAGCAGTACTTC. This translates into CASSANYEQYF.

The chain has TRBV15 and TRBJ2-3, with TRBD2 identical over 8 bases. There are 15 residues in the CDR3. The V segment lost 0 bases and the J segment 10 bases; nucleotides outside the gene matches: 9. Germline loops: CDR1 LNHNV, CDR2 YYDKDF (reference sequence). CDR3 nucleotide sequence: TGTGCCACCAGCAGAGACGGGACTAGTGAATCTGCGCAGTATTTT. This sequence encodes CATSRDGTSESAQYF.

The rearrangement joins TRBV9 to TRBJ2-3; 8 bases align to TRBD2. Germline V gene data show CDR1 as SGDLS and CDR2 as YYNGEE. CDR3 length: 15 amino acids. The ends lost 0 bases at V and 3 bases at J; junction bases unmatched: 3. The CDR3 bases are TGTGCCAGCAGCGTAGCTAGCGGGCAGACAGATACGCAGTATTTT. Amino acids: CASSVASGQTDTQYF.

This clone appeared a single time. The chain employs TRBV9 and TRBJ2-1; maybe TRBD1 (8 bases). This CDR3 spans 15 amino acids. Between the trimmed V and J ends, which lost 4 bases and 5 bases, there was a span of 16 bases. The germline V gene has CDR1 SGDLS and CDR2 YYNGEE. This CDR3 is CASSPTGGVNNEQFF. Here the CDR3 DNA reads TGTGCCAGCAGCCCAACAGGGGGGGTAAACAATGAGCAGTTCTTC.